The rows below give T cell receptor beta chains drawn from one sample of a study of metastatic and nonmetastatic thyroid tumors. TCRdb re-called clones via MiXCR from the PCR reads. The sample lists 20,000 to 25,000 clones; approximately 22% were seen once. Sequenced material: tumor tissue. The receptors shown here come from a female donor with papillary thyroid cancer or a benign thyroid nodule (not recorded which). Some clones in this sample may be carry-over from other donors' samples. The CDR3 runs from the conserved cysteine through the conserved F or W. A D gene is named only where the DNA matches it firmly. Where a row states a size, it is once, few, many or the class of an expanded clone; other rows omit it.

J gene: TRBJ1-2
D gene: .
V gene: TRBV28
clone size: few
CDR3 DNA: TGTGCCAGCAGTCCCATGGGGGAGAACTATGGCTACACCTTC
CDR3 protein: CASSPMGENYGYTF

J gene: TRBJ2-7
D gene: TRBD1
V gene: TRBV19
clone size: .
CDR3 DNA: TGTGCCAGTAGTATATCGGGGACAGGGCCATACGAGCAGTACTTC
CDR3 protein: CASSISGTGPYEQYF

J gene: TRBJ1-1
D gene: .
V gene: TRBV7-9
clone size: many
CDR3 DNA: TGTGCCAGCAGCTTAGTAAAGAGAGGGACTGAAGCTTTCTTT
CDR3 protein: CASSLVKRGTEAFF

J gene: TRBJ2-7
D gene: TRBD1
V gene: TRBV7-9
clone size: many
CDR3 DNA: TGTGCCAGCAGCTCGATCCGGGACAGGGCTAACGAGCAGTACTTC
CDR3 protein: CASSSIRDRANEQYF

J gene: TRBJ2-5
D gene: .
V gene: TRBV6-9
clone size: .
CDR3 DNA: TGTGCCAGCCAAAGCTCCCGGACAGTCCAAGAGACCCAGTACTTC
CDR3 protein: CASQSSRTVQETQYF

J gene: TRBJ1-6
D gene: TRBD1
V gene: TRBV15
clone size: many
CDR3 DNA: TGTGCCACCAGCAGGGACAGGTACAATTCACCCCTCCACTTT
CDR3 protein: CATSRDRYNSPLHF

J gene: TRBJ1-1
D gene: .
V gene: TRBV9
clone size: .
CDR3 DNA: TGTGCCAGCAAGCAGGGCGTGGGGATGAACACTGAAGCTTTCTTT
CDR3 protein: CASKQGVGMNTEAFF

J gene: TRBJ2-3
D gene: .
V gene: TRBV3-1
clone size: many
CDR3 DNA: TGTGCCAGCAGCCAAGAAAGGACTAACACAGATACGCAGTATTTT
CDR3 protein: CASSQERTNTDTQYF

J gene: TRBJ2-2
D gene: TRBD2
V gene: TRBV28
clone size: .
CDR3 DNA: TGTGCCAGCAGTCGGACTAGCGCTGCCGGGGAGCTGTTTTTT
CDR3 protein: CASSRTSAAGELFF

J gene: TRBJ2-2
D gene: .
V gene: TRBV24-1
clone size: few
CDR3 DNA: TGTGCCACCACCTCCGGGAATTTCGACACCGGGGAGCTGTTTTTT
CDR3 protein: CATTSGNFDTGELFF

J gene: TRBJ2-7
D gene: .
V gene: TRBV7-9
clone size: .
CDR3 DNA: TGTGCCAGCAGCCCTGGGTCCTACGAGCAGTACTTC
CDR3 protein: CASSPGSYEQYF

J gene: TRBJ2-5
D gene: .
V gene: TRBV5-1
clone size: .
CDR3 DNA: TGCGCCAGCAGCTATCGGCAGGGGAAAGGGGAGACCCAGTACTTC
CDR3 protein: CASSYRQGKGETQYF

J gene: TRBJ2-7
D gene: TRBD2
V gene: TRBV4-2
clone size: many
CDR3 DNA: TGTGCCAGCAGCCAAGAGCGAAGCGGGAGAGGCGAGCAGTACTTC
CDR3 protein: CASSQERSGRGEQYF